This T cell receptor (beta chain) was sequenced in a study of human T cells and chemical hapten exposure. TCRdb independently ran MiXCR on the RACE reads; one entry per CDR3 protein. The sample lists about 120,000 distinct CDR3 sequences; 11% were seen once. This CDR3 is built from 15 residues. Trimming shortened V by 5 bases and J by 0 bases, and 12 bases separated the two germline ends. Germline V CDR1 and CDR2: KGHSH, LQKENI. This sample's time point: patch test 3, about 24 weeks after DPC sensitization. Treatment: therapeutic diphenylcyclopropenone sensitization with weekly scalp DPC. Extraction of total RNA was performed on unfractionated whole blood.

This sequence originates from a woman in her 50s with alopecia areata. Some clones in this sample may be carry-over from other donors' samples. The V call is TRBV18, the J call TRBJ2-3; D is ambiguous. The sample in question was whole blood, obtained in connection with sensitization to the hapten diphenylcyclopropenone (DPC). The CDR3 spells CASSSTTSSTDTQYF. Here the CDR3 DNA reads TGTGCCAGCTCATCGACAACTTCTAGCACAGATACGCAGTATTTT. Filled out from reference TRBV18 and TRBJ2-3, the complete variable domain reads NAGVMQNPRHLVRRRGQEARLRCSPMKGHSHVYWYRQLPEEGLKFMVYLQKENIIDESGMPKERFSAEFPKEGPSILRIQQVVRGDSAAYFCASSSTTSSTDTQYFGPGTRLTVL.